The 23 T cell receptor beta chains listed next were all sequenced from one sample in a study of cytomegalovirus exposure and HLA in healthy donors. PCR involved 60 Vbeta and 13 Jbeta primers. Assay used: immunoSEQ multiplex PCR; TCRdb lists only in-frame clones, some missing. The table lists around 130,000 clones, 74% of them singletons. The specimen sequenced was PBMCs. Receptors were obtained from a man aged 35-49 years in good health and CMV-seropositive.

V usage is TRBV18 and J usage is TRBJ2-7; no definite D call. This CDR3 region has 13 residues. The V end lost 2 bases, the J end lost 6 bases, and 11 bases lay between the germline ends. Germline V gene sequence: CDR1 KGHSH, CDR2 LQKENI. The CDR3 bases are TGTGCCAGCTCACCAGAAACAGTGACCGAGCAGTACTTC. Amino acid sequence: CASSPETVTEQYF.

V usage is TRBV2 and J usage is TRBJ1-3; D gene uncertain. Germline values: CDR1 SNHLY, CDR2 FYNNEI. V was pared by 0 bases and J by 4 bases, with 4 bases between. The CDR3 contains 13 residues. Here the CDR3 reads CASSEAEGNTIYF. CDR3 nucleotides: TGTGCCAGCAGTGAAGCTGAGGGAAACACCATATATTTT.

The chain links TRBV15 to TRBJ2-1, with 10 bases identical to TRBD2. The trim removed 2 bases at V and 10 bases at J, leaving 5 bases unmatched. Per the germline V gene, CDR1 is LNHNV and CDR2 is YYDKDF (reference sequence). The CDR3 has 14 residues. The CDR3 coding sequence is TGTGCCACCAGCAGAACGGGACTAGCGAGAGAGCAGTTCTTC. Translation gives CATSRTGLAREQFF.

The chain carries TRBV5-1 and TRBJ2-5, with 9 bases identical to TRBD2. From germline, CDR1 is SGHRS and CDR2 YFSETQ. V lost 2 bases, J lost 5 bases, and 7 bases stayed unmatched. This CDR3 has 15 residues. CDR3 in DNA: TGCGCCAGCAGCTTAGGCGGGAGGGGTGTGGAGACCCAGTACTTC. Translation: CASSLGGRGVETQYF.

CDR3 sequence: CASSELTGNPYEQYF. CDR3 DNA: TGTGCCAGCAGTGAATTGACAGGGAACCCCTACGAGCAGTACTTC. This chain joins TRBV2 and TRBJ2-7, with 7 bases lining up with TRBD1. V was clipped by 2 bases and J by 2 bases; unmatched bases: 6. The germline CDR1 and CDR2 sequences are SNHLY and FYNNEI. The CDR3 is 15 amino acids. The complete variable domain, with remaining parts taken from reference TRBV2 and TRBJ2-7, reads EPEVTQTPSHQVTQMGQEVILRCVPISNHLYFYWYRQILGQKVEFLVSFYNNEISEKSEIFDDQFSVERPDGSNFTLKIRSTKLEDSAMYFCASSELTGNPYEQYFGPGTRLTVT.

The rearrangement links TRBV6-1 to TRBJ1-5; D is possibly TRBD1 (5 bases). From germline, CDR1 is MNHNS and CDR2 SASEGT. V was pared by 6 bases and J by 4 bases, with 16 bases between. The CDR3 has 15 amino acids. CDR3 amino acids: CASSPPAGGNQPQHF. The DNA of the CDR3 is TGTGCCAGCAGCCCCCCGGCGGGGGGGAATCAGCCCCAGCATTTT.

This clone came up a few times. CDR3 sequence reads: CASNTWGGRNQPQHF. CDR3 bases: TGTGCCAGTAACACGTGGGGGGGTCGCAATCAGCCCCAGCATTTT. J is TRBJ1-5 and V is TRBV19, with a possible D match to TRBD1 (5 bases). The V gene lost 7 bases and the J gene lost 2 bases, with 15 bases spanning the gap. Germline CDR1 is LNHDA and CDR2 is SQIVND (reference sequence). The CDR3 is 15 residues long.

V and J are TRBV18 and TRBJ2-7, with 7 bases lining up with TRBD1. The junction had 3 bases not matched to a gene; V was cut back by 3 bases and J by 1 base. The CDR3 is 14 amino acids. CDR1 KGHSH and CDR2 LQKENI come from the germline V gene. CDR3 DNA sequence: TGTGCCAGCTCACCTTCGGGACAGTCCTACGAGCAGTACTTC. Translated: CASSPSGQSYEQYF.

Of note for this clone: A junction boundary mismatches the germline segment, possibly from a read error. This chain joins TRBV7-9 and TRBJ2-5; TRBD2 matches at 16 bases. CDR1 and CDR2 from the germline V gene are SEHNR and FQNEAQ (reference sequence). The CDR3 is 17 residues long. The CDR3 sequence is CSSSSGTSGGALETQYF. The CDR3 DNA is TGTTCCAGCAGCTCCGGGACTAGCGGGGGGGCATTAGAGACCCAGTACTTC.

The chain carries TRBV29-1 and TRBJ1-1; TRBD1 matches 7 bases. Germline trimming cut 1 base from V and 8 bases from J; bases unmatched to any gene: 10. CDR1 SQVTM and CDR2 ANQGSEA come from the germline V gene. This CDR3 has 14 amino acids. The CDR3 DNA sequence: TGCAGCGTTGAAGGATGGAGGGGGCGGCCCGAAGCTTTCTTT. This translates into CSVEGWRGRPEAFF. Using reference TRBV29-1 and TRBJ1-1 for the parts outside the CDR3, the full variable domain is SAVISQKPSRDICQRGTSLTIQCQVDSQVTMMFWYRQQPGQSLTLIATANQGSEATYESGFVIDKFPISRPNLTFSTLTVSNMSPEDSSIYLCSVEGWRGRPEAFFGQGTRLTVV.

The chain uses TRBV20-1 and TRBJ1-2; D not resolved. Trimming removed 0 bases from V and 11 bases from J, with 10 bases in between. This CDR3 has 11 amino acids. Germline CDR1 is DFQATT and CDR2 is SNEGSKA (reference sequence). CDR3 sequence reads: CSARDPGRYTF. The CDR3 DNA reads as TGCAGTGCTAGAGATCCTGGGAGATACACCTTC.

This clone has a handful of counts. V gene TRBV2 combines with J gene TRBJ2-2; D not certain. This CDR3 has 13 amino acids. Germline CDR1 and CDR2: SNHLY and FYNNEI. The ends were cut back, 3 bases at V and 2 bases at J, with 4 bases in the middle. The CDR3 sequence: CASSDGNTGELFF. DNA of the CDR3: TGTGCCAGCAGTGATGGCAACACCGGGGAGCTGTTTTTT.

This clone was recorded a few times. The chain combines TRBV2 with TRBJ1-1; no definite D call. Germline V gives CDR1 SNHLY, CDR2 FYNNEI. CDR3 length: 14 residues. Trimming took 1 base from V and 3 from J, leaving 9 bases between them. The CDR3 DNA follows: TGTGCCAGCAGTGAAGGACCCGGGGACACTGAAGCTTTCTTT. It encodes CASSEGPGDTEAFF.

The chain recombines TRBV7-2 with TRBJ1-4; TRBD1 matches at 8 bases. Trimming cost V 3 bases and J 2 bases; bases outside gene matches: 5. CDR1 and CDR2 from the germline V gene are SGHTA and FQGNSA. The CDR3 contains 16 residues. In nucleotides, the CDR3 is TGTGCCAGCAGCTTGCGATCAGGGGGCACTAATGAAAAACTGTTTTTT. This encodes CASSLRSGGTNEKLFF.

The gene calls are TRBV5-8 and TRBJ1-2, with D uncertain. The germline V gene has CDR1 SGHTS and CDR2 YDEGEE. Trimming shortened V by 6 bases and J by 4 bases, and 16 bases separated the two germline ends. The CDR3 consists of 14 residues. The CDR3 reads CASKAPGIRYGYTF. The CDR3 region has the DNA TGTGCCAGCAAGGCCCCCGGGATCCGCTATGGCTACACCTTC.

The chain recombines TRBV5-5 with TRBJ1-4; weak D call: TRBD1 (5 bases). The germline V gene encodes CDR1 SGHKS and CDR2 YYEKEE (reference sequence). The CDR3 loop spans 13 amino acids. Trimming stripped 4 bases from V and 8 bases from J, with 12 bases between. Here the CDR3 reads CASSEGTWEKLFF. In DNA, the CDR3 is TGTGCCAGCAGCGAGGGGACTTGGGAAAAACTGTTTTTT. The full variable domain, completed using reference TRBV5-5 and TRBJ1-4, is DAGVTQSPTHLIKTRGQQVTLRCSPISGHKSVSWYQQVLGQGPQFIFQYYEKEERGRGNFPDRFSARQFPNYSSELNVNALLLGDSALYLCASSEGTWEKLFFGSGTQLSVL.

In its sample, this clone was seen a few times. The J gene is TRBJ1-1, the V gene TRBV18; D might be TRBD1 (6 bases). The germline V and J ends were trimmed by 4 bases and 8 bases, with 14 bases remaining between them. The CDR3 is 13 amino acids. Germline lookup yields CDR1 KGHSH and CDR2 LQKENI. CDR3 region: CASSRKQGSEAFF. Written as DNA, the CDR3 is TGTGCCAGCTCACGAAAACAGGGATCAGAAGCTTTCTTT.

In DNA form, the CDR3 reads TGTGCCAGTAGTATGGGGCAGGGGATGAACTATGGCTACACCTTC. This codes for CASSMGQGMNYGYTF. J is TRBJ1-2 and V is TRBV19; D may be TRBD1 (6 bases). Per the germline V gene, CDR1 is LNHDA and CDR2 is SQIVND (reference sequence). This CDR3 spans 15 amino acids. V dropped 3 bases and J dropped 2 bases, with 13 bases sitting between them.

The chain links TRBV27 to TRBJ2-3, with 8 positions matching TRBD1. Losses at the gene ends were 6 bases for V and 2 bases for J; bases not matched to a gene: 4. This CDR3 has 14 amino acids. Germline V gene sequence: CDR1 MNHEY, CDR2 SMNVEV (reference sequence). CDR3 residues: CASSPGGFTDTQYF. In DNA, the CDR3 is TGTGCCAGCAGCCCAGGGGGCTTCACAGATACGCAGTATTTT.

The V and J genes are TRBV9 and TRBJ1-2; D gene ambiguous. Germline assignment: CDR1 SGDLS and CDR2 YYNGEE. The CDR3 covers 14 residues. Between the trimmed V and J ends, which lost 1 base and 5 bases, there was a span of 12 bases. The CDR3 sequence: CASSVSGATYGYTF. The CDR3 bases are TGTGCCAGCAGCGTATCCGGAGCTACTTATGGCTACACCTTC.

CDR3 residues: CASKSGSSYNEQFF. DNA of the CDR3: TGTGCCAGCAAGAGCGGAAGCTCCTACAATGAGCAGTTCTTC. The genes are TRBV27 and TRBJ2-1; weak D call: TRBD2 (5 bases). The CDR3 loop spans 14 amino acids. Trimming removed 7 bases at V and 0 bases at J, with 10 bases between. Germline V lookup: CDR1 MNHEY, CDR2 SMNVEV (reference sequence).

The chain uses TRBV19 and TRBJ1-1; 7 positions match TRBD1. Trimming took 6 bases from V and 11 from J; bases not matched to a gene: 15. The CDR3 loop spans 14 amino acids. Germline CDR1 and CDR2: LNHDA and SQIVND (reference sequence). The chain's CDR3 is CASRLDRDGLFAFF. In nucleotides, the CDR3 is TGTGCCAGTAGGTTAGACAGGGATGGATTGTTCGCTTTCTTT.

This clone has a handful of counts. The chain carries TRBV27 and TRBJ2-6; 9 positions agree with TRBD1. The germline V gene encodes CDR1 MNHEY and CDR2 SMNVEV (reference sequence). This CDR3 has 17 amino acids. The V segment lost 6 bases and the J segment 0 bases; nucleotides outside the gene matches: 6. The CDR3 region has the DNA TGTGCCAGCAGGGGACAGGGAACCGTCTCTGGGGCCAACGTCCTGACTTTC. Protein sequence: CASRGQGTVSGANVLTF.